This is a list of T cell receptor beta chains from one sample in a study of blood T cell repertoires in COVID-19. The protocol was immunoSEQ multiplex PCR, while the TCRdb copy is restricted to in-frame clones and leaves out a portion. The sample lists hundreds of thousands of clones; 85% were seen once. Sequenced input: peripheral blood. The receptors originated from a woman aged 18-29 years with acute or convalescent COVID-19. CDR3s include the opening cysteine and the closing phenylalanine or tryptophan. The D gene is left open where the match is weak. Not every row has a clone size; where given, it reads once, few, many or a size class.

CDR3 length,J gene,D gene,V gene,clone size,CDR3 DNA,CDR3 protein
15,TRBJ1-1,.,TRBV4-1,.,TGCGCCAGCAGCCTCCGACAGACGTCGAGCACTGAAGCTTTCTTT,CASSLRQTSSTEAFF
15,TRBJ2-1,TRBD2,TRBV5-1,few,TGCGCCAGCAGCTTACTAGCGGGGGGCCTCAATGAGCAGTTCTTC,CASSLLAGGLNEQFF
14,TRBJ1-1,.,TRBV6-4,.,TGTGCCAGCAGGAGACAGGTGGGGAACACTGAAGCTTTCTTT,CASRRQVGNTEAFF
14,TRBJ2-4,.,TRBV28,.,TGTGCCAGCAGTTCCTTCGGGGGGCCCAACTTCTCGTACTTC,CASSSFGGPNFSYF
16,TRBJ1-1,.,TRBV28,.,TGTGCCAGCAGTTCCCCTCGGGATATGATGAACACTGAAGCTTTCTTT,CASSSPRDMMNTEAFF
13,TRBJ1-5,.,TRBV19,.,TGTGCCAGTAGTATTCCAGGGAATCAGCCCCAGCATTTT,CASSIPGNQPQHF
15,TRBJ2-1,TRBD2,TRBV19,.,TGTGCCAGTTGCCCGGGACTAGCGGGGGGCAATGAGCAGTTCTTC,CASCPGLAGGNEQFF
16,TRBJ2-1,.,TRBV5-1,.,TGCGCCAGCAGCTTGTATACCGGGACTCTTTACAATGAGCAGTTCTTC,CASSLYTGTLYNEQFF
14,TRBJ1-1,.,TRBV28,.,TGTGCCAGCGTGGGGAAACGGCCTCGGGATGAAGCTTTCTTT,CASVGKRPRDEAFF
15,TRBJ2-2,.,TRBV15,.,TGTGCCACCAGCAGGGACCCGACAGAGACCGGGGAGCTGTTTTTT,CATSRDPTETGELFF
16,TRBJ2-7,TRBD2,TRBV10-2,.,TGCGCCAGCAGTGATGGCGGGGGGGGAGCGGCCTACGAGCAGTACTTC,CASSDGGGGAAYEQYF
17,TRBJ1-2,TRBD1,TRBV13,.,TGTGCCAGCAGCTCCCGGGACAGGGGTGCGGTCAAGGAGGCGAGGGGCTTC,CASSSRDRGAVKEARGF
15,TRBJ1-3,TRBD1,TRBV6-5,once,TGTGCCAGCAGGGCGAACCGGGACAGGGAAGGTTGGGTCTATTTT,CASRANRDREGWVYF
16,TRBJ2-1,.,TRBV7-3,.,TGTGCCAGCAGCTTAATCAGCGGAGTCTCCTACAATGAGCAGTTCTTC,CASSLISGVSYNEQFF
16,TRBJ2-3,TRBD2,TRBV5-1,.,TGCGCCAGCAGCTTAGGGACTAGCGGGAGCACAGATACGCAGTATTTT,CASSLGTSGSTDTQYF
14,TRBJ1-5,.,TRBV30,.,TGTGCCTGGAACGGGGACACCAACGAGGAGCCCCAGCATTTT,CAWNGDTNEEPQHF
14,TRBJ2-1,.,TRBV9,.,TGTGCCAGCAGCGTACGGCCAGGGTCCGATGAGCAGTTCTTC,CASSVRPGSDEQFF
14,TRBJ1-6,TRBD1,TRBV9,once,TGTGCCAGCAGCTACCGGGACAGAGATTCACCCCTCCACTTT,CASSYRDRDSPLHF
14,TRBJ2-3,.,TRBV3-1/TRBV3-2,.,TGTGCCAGCAGCCAAGGGGGGCCTGGAGATACGCAGTATTTT,CASSQGGPGDTQYF
17,TRBJ2-1,.,TRBV6-1,.,TGTGCCAGCAGTGAAGGACGCATGGGCCTAGCCGGCAATGAGCAGTTCTTC,CASSEGRMGLAGNEQFF
12,TRBJ1-2,.,TRBV29-1,.,TGCAGCGTACCGACAGGAATTTATGGCTACACCTTC,CSVPTGIYGYTF
15,TRBJ1-5,TRBD1,TRBV6-2/TRBV6-3,.,TGTGCCAGCAGCCAGGGGGCCGGATTCAATCAGCCCCAGCATTTT,CASSQGAGFNQPQHF
15,TRBJ1-4,.,TRBV5-1,.,TGCGCCAGCAGCGCCCGAGGCGAATCTAATGAAAAACTGTTTTTT,CASSARGESNEKLFF
13,TRBJ1-5,TRBD1,TRBV30,.,TGTGCCTGGGGTTCCTCAGGGGGCCAGCCCCAGCATTTT,CAWGSSGGQPQHF
15,TRBJ1-6,.,TRBV2,.,TGTGCCAGCAGTCAAGACAGGCCAACTAATTCACCCCTCCACTTT,CASSQDRPTNSPLHF
14,TRBJ2-7,.,TRBV10-3,.,TGTGCCATCAGTGACGCAGGGACTTTTTACGAGCAGTACTTC,CAISDAGTFYEQYF
16,TRBJ1-2,.,TRBV6-2/TRBV6-3,.,TGTGCCAGCAGTTACTCGCGGGGGCCATGGGACTATGGCTACACCTTC,CASSYSRGPWDYGYTF
13,TRBJ1-1,.,TRBV30,.,TGTGCCTGGTCTTGGGGCTATGGCACTGAAGCTTTCTTT,CAWSWGYGTEAFF